The 7 T cell receptor beta chains in this list originate from one sample, sequenced in a study of tumor-infiltrating lymphocytes in primary liver carcinoma. From unsorted bulk tissue weighing about 20-33 mg, DNA and RNA were co-extracted. cDNA specific to TCR beta was made from 450 to 650 ng of total RNA, with a constant-region primer employed for priming. Libraries of TCR beta came from three nested multiplex PCR rounds with slightly modified ARM-PCR. Two initial PCR rounds of roughly 10 cycles each paired TRBV1-TRBV30 forward primers with a C-beta reverse primer. One entry per CDR3 protein results from TCRdb running MiXCR on the multiplex PCR reads. The sample gives about 50,000 distinct CDR3 sequences, about 77% of which show up once; around a quarter is in the top ten. The sequenced sample consisted of liver tumor tissue from sampling region 5. Subset in this sample: tumor region T5, tumor centre. The receptor source for this set is a man in his forties with primary liver carcinoma and hepatitis B virus infection.

In its sample, this clonotype was seen once. The chain joins TRBV29-1 to TRBJ2-3; the D gene could be TRBD1 or TRBD2 (6 bases each). V was shortened by 5 bases and J by 8 bases, with 20 bases between the two germline ends. Germline-derived CDR1 and CDR2 are SQVTM and ANQGSEA. The CDR3 spans 14 residues. Here the CDR3 DNA reads TGCAGCGTTTCCGGGTCGGGGGCGTCGGGTACGCAGTATTTT. It yields the protein CSVSGSGASGTQYF.

This clonotype was seen just once. The CDR3 carries no conserved terminal phenylalanine or tryptophan, so it likely arises from a read error. The chain employs TRBV10-3 and TRBJ1-5; the match to TRBD1 covers 7 bases. V gave up 6 bases and J gave up 4 bases; unmatched junction bases: 6. The CDR3 extends over 14 amino acids. Germline lookup yields CDR1 ENHRY and CDR2 SYGVKD. The CDR3 loop is CAISKTGYNQPQHL. As DNA, the CDR3 is TGTGCCATCAGCAAGACAGGGTATAATCAGCCCCAGCATTTA.

The chain combines TRBV4-1 with TRBJ1-3, with D hard to call. Germline CDR1 and CDR2: MGHRA and YSYEKL. The CDR3 runs to 18 residues. V lost 4 bases and J lost 0, with 19 bases in between. CDR3 in DNA: TGCGCCAGCAGCCTCGGCCCTGGAAAGAAAAACTCTGGAAACACCATATATTTT. Encoded protein: CASSLGPGKKNSGNTIYF.

As regards this clonotype: The junction departs from germline at one end; a sequencing error may be responsible. This rearrangement joins TRBV7-8 to TRBJ2-1, with 10 nucleotides matching TRBD1. CDR1 is SGHVS, CDR2 FQNEAQ, per germline. The CDR3 runs 17 residues. CDR3 amino acids: CASSLAIRQGANYEEFF. Written as DNA, the CDR3 is TGTGCCAGCAGCTTAGCAATCAGACAGGGGGCGAACTATGAGGAGTTCTTC.

With regard to this clonotype: One end of the junction does not line up with germline, which may come from a read error. The chain links TRBV11-2 to TRBJ2-7; D may be TRBD2 (5 bases). The V gene's germline CDR1 is SGHAT and CDR2 FQNNGV. The CDR3 totals 14 residues. In DNA form, the CDR3 reads TGTGCCAGTAGCCCTAGCAGGAACTCCTACGAGCAGTACTTT. Translating gives CASSPSRNSYEQYF.

As to this clonotype: The junction departs from germline at one end; a sequencing error may be responsible. The chain combines TRBV7-7 with TRBJ2-5; 8 bases map to TRBD1. This CDR3 region has 17 residues. Germline V gene sequence: CDR1 SSHAT, CDR2 FNYEAQ (reference sequence). CDR3 sequence (DNA): TGTGCTAGCAGCCCTCAAACGGACAGGGCCGTGGGGGAGAACCAGTACTTC. Protein: CASSPQTDRAVGENQYF.

Remarks on this clonotype: The junction does not match germline at one end; this may be a read error. The V gene is TRBV11-2, the J gene TRBJ2-4; no definite D call. CDR1 and CDR2 (germline): SGHAT, FQNNGV. CDR3 length: 15 amino acids. For the CDR3, the DNA is TGTACCAGCACCACTTCGGCGGTGGCCAAAAACACACAGTACTTC. Its translation is CTSTTSAVAKNTQYF.